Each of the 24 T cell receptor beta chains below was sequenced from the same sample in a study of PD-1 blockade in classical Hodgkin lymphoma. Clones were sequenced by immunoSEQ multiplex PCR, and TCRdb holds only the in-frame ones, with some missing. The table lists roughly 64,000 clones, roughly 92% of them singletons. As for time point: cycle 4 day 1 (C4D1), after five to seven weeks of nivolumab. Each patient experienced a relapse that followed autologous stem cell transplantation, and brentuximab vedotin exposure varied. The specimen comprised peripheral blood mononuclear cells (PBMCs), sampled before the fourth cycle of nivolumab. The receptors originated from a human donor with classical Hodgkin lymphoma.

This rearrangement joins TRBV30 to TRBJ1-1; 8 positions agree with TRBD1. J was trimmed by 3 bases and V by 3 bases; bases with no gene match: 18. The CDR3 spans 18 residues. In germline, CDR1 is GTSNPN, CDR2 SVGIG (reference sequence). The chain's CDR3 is CAWSRRQGIVNRDTEAFF. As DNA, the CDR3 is TGTGCCTGGAGCCGGAGACAGGGGATAGTAAATAGGGACACTGAAGCTTTCTTT.

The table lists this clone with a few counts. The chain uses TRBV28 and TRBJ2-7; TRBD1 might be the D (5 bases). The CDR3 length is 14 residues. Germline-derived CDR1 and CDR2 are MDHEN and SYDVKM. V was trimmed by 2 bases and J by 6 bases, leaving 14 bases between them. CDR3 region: CASSLRGQGTEQYF. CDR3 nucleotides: TGTGCCAGCAGTTTACGAGGCCAGGGTACCGAGCAGTACTTC.

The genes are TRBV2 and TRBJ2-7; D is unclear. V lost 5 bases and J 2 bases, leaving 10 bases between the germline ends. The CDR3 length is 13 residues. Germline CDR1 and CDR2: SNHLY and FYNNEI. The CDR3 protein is CASSPDATYEQYF. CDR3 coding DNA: TGTGCCAGCAGTCCGGACGCAACCTACGAGCAGTACTTC.

The CDR3 DNA is TGTGCCAGCAGCTTAGGGCTAGCGGGGGGCCCAGATACGCAGTATTTT. This encodes CASSLGLAGGPDTQYF. The chain recombines TRBV11-2 with TRBJ2-3, with TRBD2 matching 11 bases. Trimming cost V 1 base and J 4 bases; bases outside gene matches: 4. This CDR3 contains 16 residues. Germline V gene lookup returns CDR1 SGHAT and CDR2 FQNNGV.

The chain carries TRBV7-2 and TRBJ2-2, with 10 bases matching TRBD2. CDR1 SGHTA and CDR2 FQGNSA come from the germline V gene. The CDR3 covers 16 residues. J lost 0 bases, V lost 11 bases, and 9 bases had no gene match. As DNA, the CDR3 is TGTGCCTGCCCGGGAAGCGGGGGGGCGAACACCGGGGAGCTGTTTTTT. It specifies CACPGSGGANTGELFF.

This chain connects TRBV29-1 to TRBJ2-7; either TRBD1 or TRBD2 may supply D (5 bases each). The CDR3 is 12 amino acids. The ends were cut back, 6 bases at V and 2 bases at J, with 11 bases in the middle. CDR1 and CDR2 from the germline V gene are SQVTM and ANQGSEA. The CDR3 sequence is CSVGTSTYEQYF. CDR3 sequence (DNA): TGCAGCGTCGGGACCTCTACCTACGAGCAGTACTTC.

For the CDR3, the DNA is TGTGCCGCCCGGGGCGGGGGGGCCTCCTACAATGAGCAGTTCTTC. It encodes CAARGGGASYNEQFF. V usage is TRBV5-4 and J usage is TRBJ2-1, with 9 bases aligning to TRBD2. The J segment lost 0 bases and the V segment lost 10 bases, leaving 8 bases of the junction unmatched. CDR1 and CDR2 from the germline V gene are SGHNT and YYREEE (reference sequence). CDR3 length: 15 amino acids.

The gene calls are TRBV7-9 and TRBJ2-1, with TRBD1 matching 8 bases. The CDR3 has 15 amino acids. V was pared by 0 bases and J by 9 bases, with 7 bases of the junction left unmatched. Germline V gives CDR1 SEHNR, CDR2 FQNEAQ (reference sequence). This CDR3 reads CASSLAWTGSVEQFF. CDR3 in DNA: TGTGCCAGCAGCTTAGCTTGGACAGGGAGCGTTGAGCAGTTCTTC.

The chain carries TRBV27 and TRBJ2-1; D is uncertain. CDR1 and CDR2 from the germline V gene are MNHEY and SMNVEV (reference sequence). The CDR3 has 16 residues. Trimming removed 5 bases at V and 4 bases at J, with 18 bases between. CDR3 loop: CASSHRDSRWYNEQFF. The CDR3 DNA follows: TGTGCCAGCAGTCACAGAGACTCCCGTTGGTACAATGAGCAGTTCTTC.

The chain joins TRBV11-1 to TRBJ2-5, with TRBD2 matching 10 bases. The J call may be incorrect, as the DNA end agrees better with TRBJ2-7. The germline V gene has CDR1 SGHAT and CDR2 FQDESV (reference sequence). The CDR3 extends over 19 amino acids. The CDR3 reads CASSETGVLAGALTYEQYF. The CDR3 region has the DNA TGTGCCAGCAGCGAAACGGGCGTGCTAGCGGGAGCCCTCACCTACGAGCAGTACTTC.

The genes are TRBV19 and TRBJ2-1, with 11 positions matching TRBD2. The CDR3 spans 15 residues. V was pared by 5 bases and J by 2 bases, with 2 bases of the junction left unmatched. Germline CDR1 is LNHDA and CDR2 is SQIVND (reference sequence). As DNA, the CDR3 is TGTGCCAGTAGTCTTAGCGGGGGGGCCTACAATGAGCAGTTCTTC. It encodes CASSLSGGAYNEQFF.

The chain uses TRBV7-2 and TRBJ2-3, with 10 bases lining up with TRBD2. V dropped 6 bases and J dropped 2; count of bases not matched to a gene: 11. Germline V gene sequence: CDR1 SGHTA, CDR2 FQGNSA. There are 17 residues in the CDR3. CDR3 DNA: TGTGCCAGCAGTTCTTTTATAGCGGGGGGCCCCACAGATACGCAGTATTTT. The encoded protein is CASSSFIAGGPTDTQYF.

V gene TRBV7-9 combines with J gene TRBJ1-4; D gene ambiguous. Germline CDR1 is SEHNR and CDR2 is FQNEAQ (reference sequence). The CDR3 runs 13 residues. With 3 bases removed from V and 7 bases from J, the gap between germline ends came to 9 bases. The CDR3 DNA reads TGTGCCAGCAGCTTGGACTTTTTTGAAAAACTGTTTTTT. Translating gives CASSLDFFEKLFF.

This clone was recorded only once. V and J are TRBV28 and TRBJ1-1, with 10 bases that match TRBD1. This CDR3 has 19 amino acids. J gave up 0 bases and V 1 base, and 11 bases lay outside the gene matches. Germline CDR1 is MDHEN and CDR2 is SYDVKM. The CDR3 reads CASSLSLDRGIVMNTEAFF. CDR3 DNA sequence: TGTGCCAGCAGTTTATCCCTGGACAGGGGGATTGTTATGAACACTGAAGCTTTCTTT.

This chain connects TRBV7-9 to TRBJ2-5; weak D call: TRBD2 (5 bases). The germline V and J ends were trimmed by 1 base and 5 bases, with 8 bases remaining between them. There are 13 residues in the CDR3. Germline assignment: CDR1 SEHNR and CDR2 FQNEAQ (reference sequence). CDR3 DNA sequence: TGTGCCAGCAGCTTAGGGGAGCTGGAGACCCAGTACTTC. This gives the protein CASSLGELETQYF. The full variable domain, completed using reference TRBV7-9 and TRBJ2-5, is DTGVSQNPRHKITKRGQNVTFRCDPISEHNRLYWYRQTLGQGPEFLTYFQNEAQLEKSRLLSDRFSAERPKGSFSTLEIQRTEQGDSAMYLCASSLGELETQYFGPGTRLLVL.

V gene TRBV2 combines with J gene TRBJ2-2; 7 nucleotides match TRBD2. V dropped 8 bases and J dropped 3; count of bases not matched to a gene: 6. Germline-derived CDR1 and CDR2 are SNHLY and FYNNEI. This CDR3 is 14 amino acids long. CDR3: CASRLARDTGELFF. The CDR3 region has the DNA TGTGCCAGCCGACTAGCCAGAGACACCGGGGAGCTGTTTTTT.

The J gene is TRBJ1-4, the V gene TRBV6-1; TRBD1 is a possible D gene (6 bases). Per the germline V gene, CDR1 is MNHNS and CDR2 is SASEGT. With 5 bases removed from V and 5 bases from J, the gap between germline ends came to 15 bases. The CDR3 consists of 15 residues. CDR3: CASSPNRVPNEKLFF. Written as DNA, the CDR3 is TGTGCCAGCAGTCCGAACAGGGTTCCGAATGAAAAACTGTTTTTT.

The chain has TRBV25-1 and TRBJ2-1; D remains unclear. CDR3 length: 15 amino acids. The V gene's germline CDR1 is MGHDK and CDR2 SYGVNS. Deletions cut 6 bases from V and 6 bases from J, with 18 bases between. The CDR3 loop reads CASSPLLSRINEQFF. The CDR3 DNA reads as TGTGCCAGCAGCCCCCTCCTTAGTAGAATCAATGAGCAGTTCTTC.

CDR3 protein: CASSPEGTGSQPQHF. CDR3 DNA: TGTGCCAGCTCACCCGAGGGGACGGGGAGTCAGCCCCAGCATTTT. The chain uses TRBV18 and TRBJ1-5, with a possible D match to TRBD1 (5 bases). This CDR3 comprises 15 residues. Trimming removed 3 bases from V and 6 bases from J, with 15 bases in between. The germline CDR1 and CDR2 sequences are KGHSH and LQKENI. The entire variable domain, with the rest obtained from reference TRBV18 and TRBJ1-5, is as follows: NAGVMQNPRHLVRRRGQEARLRCSPMKGHSHVYWYRQLPEEGLKFMVYLQKENIIDESGMPKERFSAEFPKEGPSILRIQQVVRGDSAAYFCASSPEGTGSQPQHFGDGTRLSIL.

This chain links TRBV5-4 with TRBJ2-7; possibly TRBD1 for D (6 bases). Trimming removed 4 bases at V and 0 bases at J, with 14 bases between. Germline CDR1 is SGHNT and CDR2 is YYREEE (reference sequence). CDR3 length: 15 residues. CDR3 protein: CASSAQGPSSYEQYF. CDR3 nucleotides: TGTGCCAGCAGCGCACAGGGCCCTAGCTCCTACGAGCAGTACTTC.

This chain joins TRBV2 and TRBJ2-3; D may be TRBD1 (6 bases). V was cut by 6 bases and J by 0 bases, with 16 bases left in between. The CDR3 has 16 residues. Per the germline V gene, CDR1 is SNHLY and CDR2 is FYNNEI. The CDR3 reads CASSGDTGTSTDTQYF. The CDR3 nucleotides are TGTGCCAGCAGCGGCGATACAGGGACAAGCACAGATACGCAGTATTTT. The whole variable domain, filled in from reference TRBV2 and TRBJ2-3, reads EPEVTQTPSHQVTQMGQEVILRCVPISNHLYFYWYRQILGQKVEFLVSFYNNEISEKSEIFDDQFSVERPDGSNFTLKIRSTKLEDSAMYFCASSGDTGTSTDTQYFGPGTRLTVL.

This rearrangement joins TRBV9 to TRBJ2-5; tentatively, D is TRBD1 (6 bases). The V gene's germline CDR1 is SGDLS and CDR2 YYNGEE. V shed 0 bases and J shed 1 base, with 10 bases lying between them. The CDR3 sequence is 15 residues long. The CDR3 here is CASSVGGRSQETQYF. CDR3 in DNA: TGTGCCAGCAGCGTAGGGGGGCGCAGCCAAGAGACCCAGTACTTC.

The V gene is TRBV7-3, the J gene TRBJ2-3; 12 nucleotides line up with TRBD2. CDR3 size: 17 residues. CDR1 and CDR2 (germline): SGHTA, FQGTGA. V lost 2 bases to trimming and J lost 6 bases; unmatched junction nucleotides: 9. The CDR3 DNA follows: TGTGCCAGCAGCTTAGACAGACTAGCGGGGGCGTGGGATACGCAGTATTTT. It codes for CASSLDRLAGAWDTQYF.

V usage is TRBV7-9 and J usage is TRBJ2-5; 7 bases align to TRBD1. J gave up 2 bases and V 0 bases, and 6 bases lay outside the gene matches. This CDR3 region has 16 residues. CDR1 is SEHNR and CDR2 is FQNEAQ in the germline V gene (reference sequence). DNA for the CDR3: TGTGCCAGCAGCTTAGCGCCGACAGGGCCACAAGAGACCCAGTACTTC. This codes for CASSLAPTGPQETQYF.